Listed below are T cell receptor beta chains from one sample, sequenced in a study of blood T cells in healthy people across ages. TCRdb re-called the 5' RACE reads through MiXCR, storing one row per CDR3 protein. The repertoire holds hundreds of thousands of distinct CDR3 sequences, with 49% as singletons. Sequencing input: blood. Source of these receptors: a woman aged 60-75 years in good health. Both conserved end residues are part of each CDR3. Fields, in order: V gene, J gene, clone size, D gene, CDR3 DNA, CDR3 protein. A D gene is named only where the DNA matches it firmly. Clone size appears in some rows only: once, few, many, or a class for an expanded clone.

>TRBV4-1|TRBJ2-3|few|-
TGCGCCAGCAGCCAAGACAGAACAGCGAATACGCAGTATTTT
CASSQDRTANTQYF
>TRBV29-1|TRBJ1-6|-|-
TGCAGCGTTGTCAGGGGAGTTAGGAATTCACCCCTCCACTTT
CSVVRGVRNSPLHF
>TRBV18|TRBJ2-3|-|TRBD2
TGTGCCAGCTCACCACCGTCGGCTAGCGGGAGGGCCTGGGCAGATACGCAGTATTTT
CASSPPSASGRAWADTQYF
>TRBV7-2|TRBJ2-5|few|TRBD1
TGTGCCAGCACATCAAGACAGGGCCAAGAGACCCAGTACTTC
CASTSRQGQETQYF
>TRBV7-7|TRBJ2-3|-|-
TGTGCTAGCAGTCGTGGCTGGACAGATACGCAGTATTTT
CASSRGWTDTQYF
>TRBV7-2|TRBJ2-5|many|-
TGTGCCAGCAGCTTAGAAGGCCTCGAGACCCAGTACTTC
CASSLEGLETQYF
>TRBV5-1|TRBJ1-2|once|-
TGCGCCAGCAGCCTGGGGGGAGCAGAGGGTGGCTACACCTTC
CASSLGGAEGGYTF
>TRBV28|TRBJ1-1|-|-
TGTGCCAGCACCCGGGGCGGTATGAACACTGAAGCTTTCTTT
CASTRGGMNTEAFF
>TRBV28|TRBJ2-1|-|TRBD2
TGTGCCAGCAGTTTAACGGCGGGAGGGCCGGGTGAGCAGTTCTTC
CASSLTAGGPGEQFF
>TRBV2|TRBJ1-6|few|TRBD1
TGTGCCAGCGTACCGGGACAGAGGAATTCACCCCTCCACTTT
CASVPGQRNSPLHF
>TRBV2|TRBJ2-7|-|TRBD1
TGTGCCAGTAAACGGGACAGGGGCACGTACGAGCAGTACTTC
CASKRDRGTYEQYF
>TRBV20-1|TRBJ1-2|few|-
TGCAGTGCTAGAGATCGAGGTTGGGGGCATGGCTACACCTTC
CSARDRGWGHGYTF
>TRBV9|TRBJ1-2|few|-
TGTGCCAGCAGAAGACAGGATGGCTACACCTTC
CASRRQDGYTF
>TRBV5-1|TRBJ2-7|-|-
TGCGCCAGCAGCTTTTCCGGGGACTACGAGCAGTACTTC
CASSFSGDYEQYF
>TRBV6-2/TRBV6-3|TRBJ1-2|few|TRBD1
TGTGCCAGCAGCCGTGGACAGGACTATGGCTACACCTTC
CASSRGQDYGYTF